This record covers a single T cell receptor (beta chain). The antigen is not known. TRB cDNA libraries were made by UMI-labeled 5' RACE. TCRdb re-analyzed the 5' RACE reads; it lists each CDR3 protein once, without DNA. The clone table shows about 63,000 distinct CDR3 sequences, with the ten largest holding over 4%. The data originate from a study of CXCR3-negative and CXCR3-positive naive CD8 T cells. Study findings and constraints: For memory CD8+ cells diversity was much lower, but both naive subsets had comparably high diversity. When CXCR3-positive naive cells were set against CXCR3-negative naive cells, the former had more hydrophobic TRB CDR3s. The TRBV-TRBJ usage of naive CXCR3-negative and CXCR3-positive cells was similar, but that of memory cells differed.

CDR1 is MNHEY, CDR2 SMNVEV, per germline (reference sequence). This CDR3 has 16 amino acids. Researchers reported sorting every CD8+ T cell subset in triplicate, under 350,000 cells per sort. The rearrangement uses TRBV27 and TRBJ2-5; TCRdb's assignment of TRBD1 cannot be checked, as there is no DNA. Sample: naive CXCR3+ CD8+ T cells from blood. Subset reported: CD45RO-CCR7+CD27+CD95- naive CD8+ T cells expressing CXCR3 (TNR3+). The TCR sequence derives from a human donor in good health. Some clones in this sample may be carry-over from other donors' samples. CDR3 region: CASSSSGRGRWKTQYF.